These T cell receptor beta chains were read from a single sample in a study of shared clonotypes between healthy human individuals. The repertoire was sequenced with immunoSEQ multiplex PCR; TCRdb's copy has only in-frame clones and lacks some. The data show roughly 480,000 clones, roughly 85% seen once. The material sequenced was PBMCs. These receptors were collected from a woman in her thirties or forties in good health. Some clones in this sample may be carry-over from other donors' samples. Both conserved end residues are part of each CDR3. The order of the fields is V gene, J gene, D gene, clone size, CDR3 protein, CDR3 DNA. The D gene is left open where the match is weak. Rows give clone size only sometimes, using once, few, many, or a class for an expanded clone.

>TRBV15|TRBJ2-1|-|-
CATSRDSRNFWVNAYNEQFF
TGTGCCACCAGCAGAGATTCACGGAATTTTTGGGTTAACGCCTACAATGAGCAGTTCTTC
>TRBV5-1|TRBJ1-3|TRBD1|-
CASSPLPPQGISGNTIYF
TGCGCCAGCAGCCCCCTCCCTCCACAGGGGATCTCTGGAAACACCATATATTTT
>TRBV5-1|TRBJ2-6|-|-
CASSGGTSGANVLTF
TGCGCCAGCAGCGGAGGGACTTCTGGGGCCAACGTCCTGACTTTC
>TRBV5-6|TRBJ1-1|-|-
CASSSPARQAVF
TGTGCCAGCAGCTCGCCCGCACGACAAGCAGTATTT
>TRBV5-1|TRBJ2-1|-|-
CASSLAGGRTYNEQFF
TGCGCCAGCAGCTTGGCTGGTGGGAGAACCTACAATGAGCAGTTCTTC
>TRBV6-5|TRBJ2-1|-|-
CASSYSLGGGVEQFF
TGTGCCAGCAGTTACTCCCTTGGAGGAGGAGTTGAGCAGTTCTTC
>TRBV4-1|TRBJ2-2|-|-
CASSYVGGGSTGELFF
TGCGCCAGCAGCTATGTTGGGGGAGGAAGCACCGGGGAGCTGTTTTTT
>TRBV5-1|TRBJ2-3|TRBD2|-
CASSSFTSGSNTQYF
TGCGCCAGCAGCTCCTTTACTAGCGGGAGTAATACGCAGTATTTT
>TRBV6-1|TRBJ1-1|-|-
CASRAPGGNTEAFF
TGTGCCAGCAGAGCCCCCGGCGGGAACACTGAAGCTTTCTTT
>TRBV5-1|TRBJ2-7|TRBD1|-
CASSQGQGGNEQYF
TGCGCCAGCAGCCAGGGACAGGGAGGGAACGAGCAGTACTTC
>TRBV28|TRBJ2-2|-|few
CASRLGGANTGELFF
TGTGCCAGCAGGCTAGGCGGAGCGAACACCGGGGAGCTGTTTTTT
>TRBV7-3|TRBJ2-2|-|once
CASSPPVVLAGTARELFF
TGTGCCAGCAGCCCCCCAGTCGTCTTAGCAGGGACGGCCAGGGAGCTGTTTTTT
>TRBV7-3|TRBJ2-3|TRBD2|-
CASSRLAGRRGGGTDTQYF
TGTGCCAGCAGCCGACTAGCGGGAAGAAGAGGAGGAGGCACAGATACGCAGTATTTT
>TRBV30|TRBJ2-2|-|-
CAWRGGLAAYTGELFF
TGTGCCTGGAGAGGGGGGCTAGCGGCCTACACCGGGGAGCTGTTTTTT
>TRBV18|TRBJ2-7|-|-
CASSGDHEQYF
TGTGCCAGCTCAGGGGACCACGAGCAGTACTTC
>TRBV5-6|TRBJ2-3|-|-
CASSLKQGIMGPDTQYF
TGTGCCAGCAGCTTGAAGCAGGGGATTATGGGGCCAGATACGCAGTATTTT
>TRBV15|TRBJ1-2|TRBD1|-
CATSIQGATNYGYTF
TGTGCCACCAGCATTCAGGGGGCCACTAACTATGGCTACACCTTC
>TRBV7-9|TRBJ1-4|-|once
CASSLVGRADHNEKLFF
TGTGCCAGCAGCTTAGTAGGTCGTGCAGATCACAATGAAAAACTGTTTTTT
>TRBV4-1|TRBJ1-3|-|-
CASSPVPNRGSGNTIYF
TGCGCCAGCAGCCCTGTACCAAACAGAGGCTCTGGAAACACCATATATTTT
>TRBV27|TRBJ2-1|-|-
CASSWEDEQFF
TGTGCCAGCAGTTGGGAGGATGAGCAGTTCTTC
>TRBV9|TRBJ2-3|-|once
CASSVQIADTQYF
TGTGCCAGCAGCGTTCAGATCGCAGATACGCAGTATTTT
>TRBV5-4|TRBJ2-5|-|-
CASSLGAVEVETQYF
TGTGCCAGCAGCTTGGGGGCGGTCGAGGTGGAGACCCAGTACTTC
>TRBV6-1|TRBJ2-1|TRBD1|few
CASSGDRGLYNEQFF
TGTGCCAGCAGTGGAGACAGGGGGCTGTACAATGAGCAGTTCTTC
>TRBV14|TRBJ2-7|TRBD1|-
CASSATGGSYEQYF
TGTGCCAGCAGCGCAACAGGGGGCTCCTACGAGCAGTACTTC
>TRBV18|TRBJ2-7|TRBD1|-
CASSPGPGQGSYEQYF
TGTGCCAGCTCACCCGGCCCGGGACAGGGGAGCTACGAGCAGTACTTC
>TRBV15|TRBJ2-7|TRBD1|-
CATSRVPTGGGSYEQYF
TGTGCCACCAGCAGAGTCCCGACAGGGGGGGGCTCCTACGAGCAGTACTTC
>TRBV5-1|TRBJ2-2|TRBD1|once
CASSRDRPGELFF
TGCGCCAGCAGCAGGGACAGGCCCGGGGAGCTGTTTTTT
>TRBV2|TRBJ2-4|-|once
CASSETGSGANIQYF
TGTGCCAGCAGTGAGACAGGGTCGGGGGCTAACATTCAGTACTTC
>TRBV19|TRBJ2-3|TRBD2|-
CASSTYSGRGTDTQYF
TGTGCCAGTAGTACCTATAGCGGGAGGGGCACAGATACGCAGTATTTT
>TRBV6-1|TRBJ2-7|-|-
CAIDSTPSEQYF
TGTGCCATCGACAGCACCCCTTCCGAGCAGTACTTC
>TRBV7-2|TRBJ2-7|-|-
CASSLGAASYEQYF
TGTGCCAGCAGCTTAGGGGCAGCCTCCTACGAGCAGTACTTC
>TRBV27|TRBJ2-1|TRBD2|once
CASSPTGGAGNEQFF
TGTGCCAGCAGTCCGACGGGAGGGGCGGGAAATGAGCAGTTCTTC
>TRBV28|TRBJ2-7|TRBD1|-
CASRTGVGYGQYF
TGTGCCAGCAGAACAGGGGTGGGATACGGGCAGTACTTC
>TRBV28|TRBJ2-7|-|-
CASRPVGDGAYEQYF
TGTGCCAGCAGACCGGTGGGGGACGGAGCCTACGAGCAGTACTTC
>TRBV5-1|TRBJ1-1|-|-
CASSVRGENTEAFF
TGCGCCAGCAGCGTTCGAGGGGAGAACACTGAAGCTTTCTTT
>TRBV10-3|TRBJ2-7|TRBD1|few
CAISGQGVEQYF
TGTGCCATCAGTGGACAGGGGGTTGAGCAGTACTTC
>TRBV15|TRBJ2-7|-|-
CATSRGGEGMNEQYF
TGTGCCACCAGCAGAGGGGGAGAAGGGATGAACGAGCAGTACTTC
>TRBV5-8|TRBJ1-4|TRBD1|-
CASSWGQAAYNEKLFF
TGTGCCAGCAGCTGGGGACAGGCGGCGTATAATGAAAAACTGTTTTTT
>TRBV29-1|TRBJ2-5|TRBD1|-
CSVDMTGAGETQYF
TGCAGCGTTGACATGACAGGGGCCGGGGAGACCCAGTACTTC
>TRBV21-1|TRBJ1-1|-|-
CASSKRMGGRYTEAFF
TGTGCCAGCAGCAAACGGATGGGAGGACGGTACACTGAAGCTTTCTTT
>TRBV30|TRBJ2-7|-|-
CAWSVPGAYEQYF
TGTGCCTGGAGTGTTCCGGGGGCCTACGAGCAGTACTTC
>TRBV5-8|TRBJ1-5|TRBD1|-
CASSTGQGWNQPQHF
TGTGCCAGCAGCACAGGACAGGGTTGGAATCAGCCCCAGCATTTT
>TRBV13|TRBJ2-7|-|-
CASSLSRVSVGSSYEQYF
TGTGCCAGCAGCTTATCGCGGGTGAGTGTGGGCAGCTCCTACGAGCAGTACTTC
>TRBV27|TRBJ1-1|-|few
CASSFGWGSGTEAFF
TGTGCCAGCAGTTTCGGTTGGGGAAGCGGCACTGAAGCTTTCTTT
>TRBV2|TRBJ2-3|TRBD2|once
CASSEVDSGSGADTQYF
TGTGCCAGCAGTGAAGTAGATAGCGGGAGTGGTGCAGATACGCAGTATTTT
>TRBV30|TRBJ2-7|TRBD2|-
CAWSTSGRGPYEQYF
TGTGCCTGGAGTACCAGCGGGAGGGGACCCTACGAGCAGTACTTC
>TRBV9|TRBJ2-3|TRBD2|-
CASSVSAGDDTDTQYF
TGTGCCAGCAGCGTCTCAGCGGGAGATGACACAGATACGCAGTATTTT
>TRBV5-6|TRBJ1-1|-|once
CASSAQTYEAFF
TGTGCCAGCAGCGCCCAGACATACGAAGCTTTCTTT
>TRBV15|TRBJ1-5|TRBD1|-
CATSRDAGTGNQPQHF
TGTGCCACCAGCAGAGATGCCGGGACAGGCAATCAGCCCCAGCATTTT
>TRBV5-1|TRBJ2-1|TRBD1|-
CASSLEGTVYNEQFF
TGCGCCAGCAGCTTGGAGGGGACAGTATACAATGAGCAGTTCTTC
>TRBV4-1|TRBJ2-7|TRBD2|-
CASSQTSGPYYEQYF
TGCGCCAGCAGCCAGACTAGCGGGCCCTACTACGAGCAGTACTTC
>TRBV21-1|TRBJ2-4|-|-
CASSKGSREPGIQYF
TGTGCCAGCAGCAAAGGTAGTCGCGAGCCGGGCATTCAGTACTTC
>TRBV18|TRBJ2-3|TRBD2|-
CASSTGTSGRTQYF
TGTGCCAGCTCAACCGGGACTAGCGGGAGGACGCAGTATTTT
>TRBV9|TRBJ2-1|TRBD1|-
CASSVEGARYNEQFF
TGTGCCAGCAGCGTAGAGGGGGCGCGTTACAATGAGCAGTTCTTC